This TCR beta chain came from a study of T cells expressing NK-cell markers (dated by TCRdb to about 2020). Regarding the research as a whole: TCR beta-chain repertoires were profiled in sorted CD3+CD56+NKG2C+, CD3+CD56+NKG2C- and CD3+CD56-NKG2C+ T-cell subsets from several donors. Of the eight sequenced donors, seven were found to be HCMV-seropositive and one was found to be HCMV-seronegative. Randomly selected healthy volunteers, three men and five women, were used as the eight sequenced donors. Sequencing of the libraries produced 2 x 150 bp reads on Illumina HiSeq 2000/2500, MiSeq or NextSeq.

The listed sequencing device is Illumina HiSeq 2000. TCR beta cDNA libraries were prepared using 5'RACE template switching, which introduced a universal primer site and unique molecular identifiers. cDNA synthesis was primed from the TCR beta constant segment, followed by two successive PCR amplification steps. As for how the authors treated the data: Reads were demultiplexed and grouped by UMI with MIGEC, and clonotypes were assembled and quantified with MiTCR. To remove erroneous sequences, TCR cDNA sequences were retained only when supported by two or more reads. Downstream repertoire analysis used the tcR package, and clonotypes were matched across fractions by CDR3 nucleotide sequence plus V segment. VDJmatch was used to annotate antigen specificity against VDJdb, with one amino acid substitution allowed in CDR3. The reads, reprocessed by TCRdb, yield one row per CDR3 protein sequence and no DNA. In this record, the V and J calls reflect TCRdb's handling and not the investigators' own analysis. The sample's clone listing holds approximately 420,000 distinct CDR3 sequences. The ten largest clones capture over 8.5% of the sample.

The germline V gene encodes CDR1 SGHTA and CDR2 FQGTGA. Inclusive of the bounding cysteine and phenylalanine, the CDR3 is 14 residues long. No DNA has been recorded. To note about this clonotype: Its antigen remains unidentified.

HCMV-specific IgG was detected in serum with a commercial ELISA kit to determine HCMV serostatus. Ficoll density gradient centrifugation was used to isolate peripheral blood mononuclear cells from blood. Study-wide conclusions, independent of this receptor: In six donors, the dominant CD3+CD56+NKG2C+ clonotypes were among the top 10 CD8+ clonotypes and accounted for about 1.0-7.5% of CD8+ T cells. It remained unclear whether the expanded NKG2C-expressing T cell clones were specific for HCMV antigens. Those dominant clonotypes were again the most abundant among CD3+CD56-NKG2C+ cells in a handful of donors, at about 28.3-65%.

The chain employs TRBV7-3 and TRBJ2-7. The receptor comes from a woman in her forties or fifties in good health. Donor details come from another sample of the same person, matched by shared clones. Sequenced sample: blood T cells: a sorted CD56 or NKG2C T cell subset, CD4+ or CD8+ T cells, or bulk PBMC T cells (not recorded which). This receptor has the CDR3 CASSLTFGPYEQYF.